Each of the 8 T cell receptor beta chains below was sequenced from the same sample in a study of blood T cell repertoires in COVID-19. Some clones are missing from TCRdb's copy, which holds only in-frame ones; the method was immunoSEQ multiplex PCR. The sample holds 200,000 to 250,000 clones, 81% seen once. The material sequenced was PBMCs or T cells enriched from blood (not recorded which). The receptors shown here come from a woman aged 45-65 years with acute COVID-19.

This chain joins TRBV11-2 and TRBJ2-7; D not certain. Germline assignment: CDR1 SGHAT and CDR2 FQNNGV. The ends were cut back, 1 base at V and 4 bases at J, with 2 bases in the middle. The CDR3 is 11 amino acids. CDR3 sequence: CASSLAYEQYF. In DNA, the CDR3 is TGTGCCAGCAGCTTAGCATACGAGCAGTACTTC.

This chain connects TRBV3-1 (or the pseudogene TRBV3-2) to TRBJ2-7; the D gene is possibly TRBD2 (6 bases). Germline-derived CDR1 and CDR2 are LGHDT and YNNKEL (reference sequence). This CDR3 has 16 amino acids. Between the trimmed V and J ends, which lost 4 bases and 1 base, there was a span of 17 bases. The CDR3 region is CASSPDRRAPSYEQYF. The CDR3 DNA sequence: TGTGCCAGCAGCCCCGACCGGAGGGCGCCTTCCTACGAGCAGTACTTC.

The chain links TRBV5-1 to TRBJ2-3, with TRBD2 identical over 11 bases. Trimming removed 4 bases from V and 0 bases from J; junction bases left unmatched: 10. This CDR3 spans 18 amino acids. The germline gives CDR1 SGHRS, CDR2 YFSETQ. The CDR3 sequence: CASSQLAGGSPSTDTQYF. CDR3 coding DNA: TGCGCCAGCAGCCAGCTAGCGGGGGGCTCTCCTAGCACAGATACGCAGTATTTT.

In its sample, this clone was seen many times. CDR3 protein: CASSLVAGALTGELFF. CDR3 sequence (DNA): TGTGCCAGCAGCTTAGTAGCGGGGGCCCTCACCGGGGAGCTGTTTTTT. The J gene is TRBJ2-2, the V gene TRBV7-2, with TRBD2 identical over 9 bases. Trimming removed 1 base from V and 4 bases from J; junction bases left unmatched: 4. The CDR3 contains 16 residues. Germline loops: CDR1 SGHTA, CDR2 FQGNSA. Full variable domain (outside the CDR3, taken from reference TRBV7-2 and TRBJ2-2): GAGVSQSPSNKVTEKGKDVELRCDPISGHTALYWYRQSLGQGLEFLIYFQGNSAPDKSGLPSDRFSAERTGGSVSTLTIQRTQQEDSAVYLCASSLVAGALTGELFFGEGSRLTVL.

This clone was seen only a few times. This chain connects TRBV5-6 to TRBJ2-4; 7 positions match TRBD1. The CDR3 sequence is 15 residues long. Germline V lookup: CDR1 SGHDT, CDR2 YYEEEE. The V segment lost 3 bases and the J segment 2 bases; nucleotides outside the gene matches: 5. The CDR3: CASSSDRDPKNIQYF. The CDR3 bases are TGTGCCAGCAGCTCTGACAGGGACCCCAAAAACATTCAGTACTTC.

This clone turned up a few times. The chain joins TRBV19 to TRBJ1-5; TRBD1 agrees at 10 bases. This CDR3 has 16 residues. V shed 4 bases, J shed 7 bases, and the junction held 10 bases outside the gene matches. Germline assignment: CDR1 LNHDA and CDR2 SQIVND (reference sequence). The CDR3 here is CASSTPGQGSGQPQHF. The CDR3 DNA is TGTGCCAGTAGTACTCCGGGACAGGGGAGCGGGCAGCCCCAGCATTTT. The whole variable domain, filled in from reference TRBV19 and TRBJ1-5, reads DGGITQSPKYLFRKEGQNVTLSCEQNLNHDAMYWYRQDPGQGLRLIYYSQIVNDFQKGDIAEGYSVSREKKESFPLTVTSAQKNPTAFYLCASSTPGQGSGQPQHFGDGTRLSIL.

The CDR3 DNA follows: TGTGCCAGCAGCGCAAAGGGAGACTTCTTCAATGAGCAGTTCTTC. Translated: CASSAKGDFFNEQFF. The J gene is TRBJ2-1, the V gene TRBV7-2; D may be TRBD2 (5 bases). The CDR3 has 15 amino acids. The germline V gene has CDR1 SGHTA and CDR2 FQGNSA. The V end was cut by 5 bases, the J end by 6 bases, with 17 bases between.

The CDR3 sequence is CASSPREAGNTIYF. The CDR3, as DNA: TGTGCCAGCAGTCCTAGGGAGGCTGGAAACACCATATATTTT. The chain recombines TRBV6-5 with TRBJ1-3; no clear D gene. CDR3 length equals 14 residues. Trimming cost V 5 bases and J 2 bases, with 10 bases left between them. Germline CDR1 reads MNHEY; CDR2 reads SVGAGI.